This T cell receptor (beta chain) was sequenced in a study of cytotoxic CD8 clonotypes in ibrutinib-treated CLL (dated by TCRdb to about 2021). For the wider study: The cohort was composed of about 10 relapsed/refractory and about 15 treatment-naive patients; IGHV unmutated status was identified in approximately 18 patients. Responses were partial in roughly 24 patients and complete in 2; after median approximately 69 months follow-up, about 14 stayed in remission and roughly twelve progressed. Response samples were taken after a median of 12 months on treatment, ranging from roughly 6 to 36 months. An average of around 250,000 productive templates and 94,082 productive rearrangements was obtained per sample. Longitudinal samples were available for about 30% of the 86 trial participants. Cryopreserved peripheral blood mononuclear cells were obtained before treatment, at response, and at either sustained remission or disease progression. Every sample from remission and from progressive disease was obtained while the patients were still on ibrutinib.

On a MiSeq, deep resolution sequencing aimed for a depth between 1 in 1 million and 1 in 200,000 T cells, with each clonotype covered 10x on average. The immunoSEQ hsTCRB Kit was used to generate TCR beta libraries. From the authors' description of their analysis: The data were analyzed with ImmunoSEQ Analyzer and ImmunoSEQ Data Assistant, and V, D and J gene assignments followed IMGT definitions. Clonality, with values ranging from 0 to 1, was calculated as one minus the normalized Shannon entropy of productive rearrangement frequencies. Public clonotype analysis was restricted to overrepresented clonotypes comprising at least 0.05% of each patient's repertoire. Fewer than 15 age-matched healthy donor repertoires from immuneACCESS served as clonality controls. The source is immuneACCESS, and TCRdb retained only in-frame sequences with V and J called. Part of the clones is not carried over; for the studies checked, unresolved V genes explain less than half of this, and the remainder is unexplained. V and J calls and clone size come straight from that table; D and trimming were deduced from the DNA. The sample table lists about 300,000 clones, around 76% of them with a count of one. The ten biggest clones cover roughly 5.7% of the sample.

Comment on this clone: The antigen it binds to is not known. Base qualities are missing; no much larger clone stands one base away.

The meaning of the sample's time point label: progressive disease on ibrutinib. For TCR beta library preparation, 1.5 to 2 micrograms of genomic DNA were extracted from the cryopreserved PBMCs. Longitudinal blood samples from CLL patients on ibrutinib monotherapy underwent high-throughput TCR beta sequencing. Patients were enrolled in a phase 2 open-label single-center ibrutinib monotherapy trial. General study outcomes and caveats: Public clonotypes were rare and either shrank or stayed stable during treatment, and the rise in clonality at ibrutinib response reflected expansion of private clonotypes. At ibrutinib response clonality went up, during sustained remission it held steady, and at progression it dropped back toward baseline. Sampling times were not matched between patients in sustained remission and patients whose disease was progressing, and lymph node repertoires were not examined. At baseline, clonality was higher than in age-matched healthy donors and showed a strong correlation with circulating CD8+ T-cell counts.

Sequencing was performed on PBMCs, taken at disease progression, from a patient treated with ibrutinib. The TCR comes from a human donor with chronic lymphocytic leukemia.

The bases are TGTGCCAGCAGCCCCCTGCTTTGGGGGGGCGATGGCTACACCTTC. Its protein is CASSPLLWGGDGYTF. The chain joins TRBV5-4 to TRBJ1-2; tentative D gene TRBD1, with 6 bases matching. Looking up the germline V gene (reference sequence) yields CDR1 SGHNT and CDR2 YYREEE. Cut back by 4 bases and 6 bases, the V and J ends lie 19 bases apart. The CDR3 has 15 amino acids, counting the end cysteine and phenylalanine. Here the CDR3 DNA is all that survives: 45 bases in frame from base 1. Where the CDR3 stops, the reference TRBV5-4 and TRBJ1-2 genes take over; the full variable domain is ETGVTQSPTHLIKTRGQQVTLRCSSQSGHNTVSWYQQALGQGPQFIFQYYREEENGRGNFPPRFSGLQFPNYSSELNVNALELDDSALYLCASSPLLWGGDGYTFGSGTRLTVV.